This T cell receptor beta chain emerged from a study of OX40 agonist ivuxolimab in advanced cancers. Overall study context: People in dose escalation had one of these cancers: hepatocellular carcinoma, melanoma, renal cell or head and neck cancer.

Study outcomes and limitations: Researchers report that CD8+ T cells had, on average, more expanded clones than CD4+.

Produced via immunoSEQ multiplex PCR; TCRdb's table is partial and in-frame only. The table shows about 18,000 clones, with more than 70% occurring only once. Sampling times: baseline, cycle 4 day 1, cycle 7 day 1. Trimming removed 1 base from V and 4 bases from J, with 18 bases in between. Germline CDR1 and CDR2: SGHNT and YYREEE (reference sequence). There are 18 residues in the CDR3. A note on this clone: Its antigen is not identified.

The material was CD4+ or CD8+ T cells sorted from blood, obtained in a trial of the OX40 agonist ivuxolimab. The receptor comes from an adult with an advanced solid tumor such as melanoma, head and neck, liver or kidney cancer. The rearrangement links TRBV5-4 to TRBJ1-6; D is unclear. The CDR3 loop reads CASSLRPPADLYNSPLHF. Here the CDR3 DNA reads TGTGCCAGCAGCTTGCGCCCCCCTGCAGATCTATATAATTCACCCCTCCACTTT. The variable domain in full, with the rest retrieved from reference TRBV5-4 and TRBJ1-6, is ETGVTQSPTHLIKTRGQQVTLRCSSQSGHNTVSWYQQALGQGPQFIFQYYREEENGRGNFPPRFSGLQFPNYSSELNVNALELDDSALYLCASSLRPPADLYNSPLHFGNGTRLTVT.